Listed here are 15 T cell receptor beta chains from one sample, sequenced in a study of T cells in localized non-small cell lung cancer. TCRdb keeps only in-frame clones here, not all; method: immunoSEQ multiplex PCR. The sample consists of 20,000 to 25,000 clones, around nine tenths of them appearing once. Sequencing used peripheral blood, obtained before any cancer treatment. Source of these receptors: a man aged 40 to 69 with stage I squamous cell lung carcinoma.

This clone was observed a few times. The V gene is TRBV14, the J gene TRBJ1-2; no definite D call. The germline V gene encodes CDR1 SGHDN and CDR2 FVKESK. The CDR3 runs to 13 residues. V gave up 1 base and J gave up 0 bases, with 3 bases separating them. CDR3 nucleotide sequence: TGTGCCAGCAGCCAAGTGACTAACTATGGCTACACCTTC. Translated: CASSQVTNYGYTF.

The rearrangement joins TRBV2 to TRBJ2-7; a possible D gene is TRBD2 (5 bases). This CDR3 contains 12 residues. In germline, CDR1 is SNHLY, CDR2 FYNNEI. The V gene lost 9 bases and the J gene lost 7 bases, with 16 bases spanning the gap. The CDR3 is CASGGTSGEQYF. In DNA, the CDR3 is TGTGCCAGTGGAGGAACCTCGGGGGAGCAGTACTTC. The full variable domain, in which reference TRBV2 and TRBJ2-7 provide the parts outside the CDR3, is EPEVTQTPSHQVTQMGQEVILRCVPISNHLYFYWYRQILGQKVEFLVSFYNNEISEKSEIFDDQFSVERPDGSNFTLKIRSTKLEDSAMYFCASGGTSGEQYFGPGTRLTVT.

This clone rates as medium-sized. One junction end disagrees with the germline gene, perhaps due to a read error. Other DNA variants within this sample encode the same CDR3. Here the CDR3 DNA reads TGTGCCAGCAGACTCGACTACCCCGTTGACTTC. This sequence encodes CASRLDYPVDF. The V call is TRBV2, the J call TRBJ2-4, with a tentative D call TRBD2 (5 bases). This CDR3 contains 11 residues. CDR1 and CDR2 (germline): SNHLY, FYNNEI.

This CDR3 reads CASSIPGLADTQYF. CDR3 nucleotides: TGTGCCAGTAGTATCCCCGGACTTGCAGATACGCAGTATTTT. The chain has TRBV19 and TRBJ2-3; D is perhaps TRBD2 (5 bases). The germline V gene encodes CDR1 LNHDA and CDR2 SQIVND (reference sequence). The CDR3 is made up of 14 amino acids. V lost 3 bases to trimming and J lost 4 bases, with 11 bases between them.

This chain uses TRBV21-1 with TRBJ2-5. The end of the DNA aligns better with TRBJ2-7, so the J call may be wrong. TRBV21-1 is assigned pseudogene status. The CDR3 is made up of 13 amino acids. DNA of the CDR3: TGTGCCCGGTGGCTTCATGGGACCTACGAGCAGTACTTC. Translation: CARWLHGTYEQYF.

The chain couples TRBV7-3 to TRBJ2-3; D assignment may be TRBD1 or TRBD2 (5 bases each). Per the germline V gene, CDR1 is SGHTA and CDR2 is FQGTGA. The CDR3 extends over 14 amino acids. The V end was cut by 5 bases, the J end by 9 bases, with 18 bases between. In DNA form, the CDR3 reads TGTGCCAGCAGCAACCGACCGGCAGAGGGGACGCAGTATTTT. Translated: CASSNRPAEGTQYF.

The gene calls are TRBV25-1 and TRBJ1-1; 9 bases map to TRBD1. V was pared by 3 bases and J by 5 bases, with 13 bases of the junction left unmatched. The CDR3 loop spans 17 amino acids. Per the germline V gene, CDR1 is MGHDK and CDR2 is SYGVNS. CDR3 in amino acids: CASSETGQGSIGTEAFF. The CDR3 DNA is TGTGCCAGCAGTGAGACGGGACAGGGAAGTATCGGAACTGAAGCTTTCTTT.

V is TRBV9 and J is TRBJ2-3; the D is unclear. The germline gives CDR1 SGDLS, CDR2 YYNGEE. The CDR3 consists of 13 residues. With 4 bases removed from V and 2 bases from J, the gap between germline ends came to 8 bases. DNA of the CDR3: TGTGCCAGCAGCCGACGGAACACAGATACGCAGTATTTT. Amino acids: CASSRRNTDTQYF.

CDR3 protein: CASSPSATGPDTQYF. CDR3 nucleotides: TGTGCCAGCAGCCCCTCTGCGACAGGGCCAGATACGCAGTATTTT. This chain links TRBV7-7 with TRBJ2-3; 7 bases are a match to TRBD1. CDR3 length: 15 amino acids. CDR1 SSHAT and CDR2 FNYEAQ come from the germline V gene (reference sequence). V lost 5 bases, J lost 4 bases, and 9 bases stayed unmatched.

J is TRBJ1-5 and V is TRBV2; no clear D gene. The germline V gene encodes CDR1 SNHLY and CDR2 FYNNEI. Trimming pared 6 bases from V and 1 base from J, leaving 13 bases between. The CDR3 sequence is 15 residues long. The CDR3 region is CASSVRGPSNQPQHF. CDR3 nucleotide sequence: TGTGCCAGCAGCGTCAGAGGGCCCAGCAATCAGCCCCAGCATTTT.

The table lists this clone with a count of one. J is TRBJ2-1 and V is TRBV7-9; D may be TRBD2 (5 bases). CDR1 and CDR2 (germline): SEHNR, FQNEAQ (reference sequence). V was cut by 2 bases and J by 6 bases, with 11 bases left in between. The CDR3 extends over 14 amino acids. In nucleotides, the CDR3 is TGTGCCAGCAGCTTACACGGACTTTCCAATGAGCAGTTCTTC. Its translation: CASSLHGLSNEQFF.

This chain connects TRBV11-1 to TRBJ2-1; maybe TRBD1 (5 bases). The CDR3 has 14 residues. The V gene's germline CDR1 is SGHAT and CDR2 FQDESV (reference sequence). Trimming took 2 bases from V and 15 from J, leaving 20 bases between them. The CDR3 bases are TGTGCCAGCAGCTTAATTAGGGGTGTGGTAGAATGGTTCTTC. It translates to CASSLIRGVVEWFF.

The rearrangement links TRBV5-4 to TRBJ1-6, with 8 bases identical to TRBD1. This CDR3 is built from 19 residues. V lost 4 bases to trimming and J lost 0 bases; unmatched junction nucleotides: 12. Germline loops: CDR1 SGHNT, CDR2 YYREEE (reference sequence). CDR3 amino acids: CASSADRATESSYNSPLHF. The DNA of the CDR3 is TGTGCCAGCAGCGCGGACAGGGCGACCGAGAGCTCCTATAATTCACCCCTCCACTTT.

The chain employs TRBV6-4 and TRBJ1-2, with D possibly TRBD1 on 5 matching bases. Germline CDR1 MRHNA, CDR2 SNTAGT. This CDR3 spans 12 amino acids. V gave up 6 bases and J gave up 6 bases, with 11 bases separating them. CDR3 in amino acids: CASSRDGDGYTF. In DNA, the CDR3 is TGTGCCAGCAGCCGGGACGGAGATGGCTACACCTTC.

The CDR3 spells CASSLSGLQRSFNVEQYF. For the CDR3, the DNA is TGTGCCAGCAGTTTATCGGGACTCCAAAGGTCCTTCAATGTCGAGCAGTACTTC. The chain combines TRBV27 with TRBJ2-7; D is perhaps TRBD2 (6 bases). Between the trimmed V and J ends, which lost 0 bases and 6 bases, there was a span of 24 bases. Germline V gives CDR1 MNHEY, CDR2 SMNVEV (reference sequence). This CDR3 has 18 residues.